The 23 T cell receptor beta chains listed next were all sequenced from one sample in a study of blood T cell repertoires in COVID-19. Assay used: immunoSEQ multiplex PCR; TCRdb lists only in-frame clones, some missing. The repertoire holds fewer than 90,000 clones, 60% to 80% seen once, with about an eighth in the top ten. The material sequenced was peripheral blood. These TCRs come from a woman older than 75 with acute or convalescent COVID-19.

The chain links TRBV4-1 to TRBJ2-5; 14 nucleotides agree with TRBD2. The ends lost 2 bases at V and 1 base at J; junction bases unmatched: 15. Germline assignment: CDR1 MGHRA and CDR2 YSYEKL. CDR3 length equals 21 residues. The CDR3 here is CASSQRGPGTSGGDIQETQYF. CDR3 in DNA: TGCGCCAGCAGCCAACGGGGACCTGGGACTAGCGGGGGTGACATCCAAGAGACCCAGTACTTC.

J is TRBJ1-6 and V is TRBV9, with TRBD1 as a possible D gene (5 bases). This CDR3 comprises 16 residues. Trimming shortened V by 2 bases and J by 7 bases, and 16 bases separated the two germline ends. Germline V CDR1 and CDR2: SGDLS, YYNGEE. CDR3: CASSVRPPRQNSPLHF. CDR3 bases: TGTGCCAGCAGCGTCCGGCCCCCCCGACAGAATTCACCCCTCCACTTT.

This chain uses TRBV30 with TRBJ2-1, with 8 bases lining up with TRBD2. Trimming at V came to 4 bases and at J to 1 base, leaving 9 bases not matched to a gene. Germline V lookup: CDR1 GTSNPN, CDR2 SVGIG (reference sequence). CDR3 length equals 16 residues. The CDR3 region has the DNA TGTGCCTGGACCCCAGGGCGGGGGGCTTCCTACAATGAGCAGTTCTTC. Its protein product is CAWTPGRGASYNEQFF.

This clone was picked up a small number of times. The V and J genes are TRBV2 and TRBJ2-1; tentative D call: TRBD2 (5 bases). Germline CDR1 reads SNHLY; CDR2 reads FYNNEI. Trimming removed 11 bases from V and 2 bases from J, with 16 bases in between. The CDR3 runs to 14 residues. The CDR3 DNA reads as TGTGCCGGCACACGGGGTTCGGCCTACAATGAGCAGTTCTTC. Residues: CAGTRGSAYNEQFF.

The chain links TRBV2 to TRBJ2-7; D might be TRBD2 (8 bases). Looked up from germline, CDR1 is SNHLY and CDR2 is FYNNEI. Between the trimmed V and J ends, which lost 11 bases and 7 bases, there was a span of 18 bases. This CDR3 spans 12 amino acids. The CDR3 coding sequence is TGTGCCGACAGGGATTTAGCGGGAGAGCAGTACTTC. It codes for CADRDLAGEQYF.

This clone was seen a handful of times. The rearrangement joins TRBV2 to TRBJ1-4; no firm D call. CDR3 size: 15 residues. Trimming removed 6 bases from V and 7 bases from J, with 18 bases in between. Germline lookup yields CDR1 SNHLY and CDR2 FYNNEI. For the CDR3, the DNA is TGTGCCAGCAGCGATCCCGCCGGGGTCGGTGAAAAACTGTTTTTT. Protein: CASSDPAGVGEKLFF. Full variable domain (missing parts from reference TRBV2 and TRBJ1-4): EPEVTQTPSHQVTQMGQEVILRCVPISNHLYFYWYRQILGQKVEFLVSFYNNEISEKSEIFDDQFSVERPDGSNFTLKIRSTKLEDSAMYFCASSDPAGVGEKLFFGSGTQLSVL.

CDR3 sequence reads: CAISRGQTADTQYF. The DNA for the CDR3 is TGTGCCATCAGTAGAGGACAGACTGCAGATACGCAGTATTTT. The chain carries TRBV10-3 and TRBJ2-3, with D possibly matching TRBD1 (6 bases). Germline V gene lookup returns CDR1 ENHRY and CDR2 SYGVKD. There are 14 residues in the CDR3. V was pared by 5 bases and J by 4 bases, with 13 bases between.

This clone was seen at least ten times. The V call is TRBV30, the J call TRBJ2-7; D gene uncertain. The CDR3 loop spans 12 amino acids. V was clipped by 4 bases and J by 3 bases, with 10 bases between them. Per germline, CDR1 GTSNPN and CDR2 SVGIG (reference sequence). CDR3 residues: CAWTTRNYEQYF. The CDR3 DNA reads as TGTGCCTGGACCACCAGAAACTACGAGCAGTACTTC.

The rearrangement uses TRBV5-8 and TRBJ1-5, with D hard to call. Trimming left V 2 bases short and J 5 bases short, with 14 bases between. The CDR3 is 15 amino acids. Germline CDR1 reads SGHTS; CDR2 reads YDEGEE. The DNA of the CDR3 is TGTGCCAGCAGCTTAGACGGCCGGCGGGATCAGCCCCAGCATTTT. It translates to CASSLDGRRDQPQHF.

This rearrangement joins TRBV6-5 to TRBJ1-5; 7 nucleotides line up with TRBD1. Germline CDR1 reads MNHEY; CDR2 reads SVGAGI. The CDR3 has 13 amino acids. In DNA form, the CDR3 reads TGTGCAGTGGGACAGAATAGCAATCAGCCCCAGCATTTT. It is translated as CAVGQNSNQPQHF.

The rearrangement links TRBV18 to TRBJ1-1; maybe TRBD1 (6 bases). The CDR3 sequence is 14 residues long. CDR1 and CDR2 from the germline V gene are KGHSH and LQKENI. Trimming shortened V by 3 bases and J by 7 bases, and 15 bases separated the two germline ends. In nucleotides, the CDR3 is TGTGCCAGCTCACCCGACAGGAGCTTGGGTGAAGCTTTCTTT. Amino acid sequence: CASSPDRSLGEAFF.

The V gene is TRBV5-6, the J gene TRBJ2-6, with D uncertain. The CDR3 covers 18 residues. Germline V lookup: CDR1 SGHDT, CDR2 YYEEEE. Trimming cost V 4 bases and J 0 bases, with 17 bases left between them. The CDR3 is CASSILAAFDSGANVLTF. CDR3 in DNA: TGTGCCAGCAGCATCCTGGCGGCGTTCGACTCTGGGGCCAACGTCCTGACTTTC.

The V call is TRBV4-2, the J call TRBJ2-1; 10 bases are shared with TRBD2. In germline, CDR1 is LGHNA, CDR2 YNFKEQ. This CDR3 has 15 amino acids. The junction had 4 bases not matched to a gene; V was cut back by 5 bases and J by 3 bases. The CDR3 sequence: CASSAVAGGYNEQFF. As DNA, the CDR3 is TGTGCCAGCAGCGCCGTAGCGGGGGGCTACAATGAGCAGTTCTTC.

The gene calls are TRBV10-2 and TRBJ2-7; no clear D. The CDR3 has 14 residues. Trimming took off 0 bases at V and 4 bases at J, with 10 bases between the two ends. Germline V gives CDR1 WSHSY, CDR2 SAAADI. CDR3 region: CASSESQIPYEQYF. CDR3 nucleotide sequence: TGCGCCAGCAGTGAGTCCCAGATCCCATACGAGCAGTACTTC.

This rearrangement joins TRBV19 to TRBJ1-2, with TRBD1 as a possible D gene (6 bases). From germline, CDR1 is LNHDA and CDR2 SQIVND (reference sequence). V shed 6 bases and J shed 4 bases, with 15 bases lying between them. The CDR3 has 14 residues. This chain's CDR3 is CASRETGILYGYTF. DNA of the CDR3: TGTGCCAGTAGGGAAACAGGGATCCTCTATGGCTACACCTTC.

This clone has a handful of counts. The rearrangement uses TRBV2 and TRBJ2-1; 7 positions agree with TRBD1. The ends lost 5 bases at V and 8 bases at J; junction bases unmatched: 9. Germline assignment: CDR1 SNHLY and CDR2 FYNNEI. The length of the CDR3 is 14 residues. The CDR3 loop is CASSTRTGPDEQFF. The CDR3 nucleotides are TGTGCCAGCAGTACGCGGACAGGCCCTGATGAGCAGTTCTTC. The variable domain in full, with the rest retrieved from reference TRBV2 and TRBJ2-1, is EPEVTQTPSHQVTQMGQEVILRCVPISNHLYFYWYRQILGQKVEFLVSFYNNEISEKSEIFDDQFSVERPDGSNFTLKIRSTKLEDSAMYFCASSTRTGPDEQFFGPGTRLTVL.

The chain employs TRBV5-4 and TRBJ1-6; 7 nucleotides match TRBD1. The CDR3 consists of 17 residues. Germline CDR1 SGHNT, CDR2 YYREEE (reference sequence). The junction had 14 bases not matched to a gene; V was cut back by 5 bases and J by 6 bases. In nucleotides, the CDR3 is TGTGCCAGCAGGGACCGAAAACTCGGGACAGTTAATTCACCCCTCCACTTT. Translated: CASRDRKLGTVNSPLHF.

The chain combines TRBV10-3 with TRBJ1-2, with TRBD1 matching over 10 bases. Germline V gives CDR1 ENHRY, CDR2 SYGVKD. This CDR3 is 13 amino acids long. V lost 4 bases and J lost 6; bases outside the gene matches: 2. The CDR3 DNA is TGTGCCATCAGTGGACAGGGGGCAAATGGCTACACCTTC. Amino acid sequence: CAISGQGANGYTF.

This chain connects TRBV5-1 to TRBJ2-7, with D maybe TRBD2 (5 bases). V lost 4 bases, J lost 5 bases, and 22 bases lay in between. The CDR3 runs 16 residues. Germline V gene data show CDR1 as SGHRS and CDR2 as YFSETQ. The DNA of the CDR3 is TGCGCCAGCAGCCCGTTAATCGGCCTATTGAGGGACGAGCAGTACTTC. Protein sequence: CASSPLIGLLRDEQYF.

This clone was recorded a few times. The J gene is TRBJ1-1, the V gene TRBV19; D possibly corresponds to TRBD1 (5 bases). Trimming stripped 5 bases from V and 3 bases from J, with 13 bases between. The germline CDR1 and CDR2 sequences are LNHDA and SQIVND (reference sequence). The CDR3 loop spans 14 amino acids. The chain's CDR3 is CASSASGPHTEAFF. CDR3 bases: TGTGCCAGTAGTGCCTCAGGGCCCCACACTGAAGCTTTCTTT.

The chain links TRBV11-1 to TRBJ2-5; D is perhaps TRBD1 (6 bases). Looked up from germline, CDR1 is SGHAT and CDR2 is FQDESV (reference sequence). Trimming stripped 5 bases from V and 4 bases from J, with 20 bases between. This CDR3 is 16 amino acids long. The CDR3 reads CASSDYLLDSRETQYF. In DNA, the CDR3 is TGTGCCAGCAGCGATTATCTCCTGGACAGCAGAGAGACCCAGTACTTC.

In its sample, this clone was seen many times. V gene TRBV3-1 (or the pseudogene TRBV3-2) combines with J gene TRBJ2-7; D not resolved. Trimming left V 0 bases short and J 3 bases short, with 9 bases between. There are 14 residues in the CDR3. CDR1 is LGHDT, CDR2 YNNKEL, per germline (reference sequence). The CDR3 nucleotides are TGTGCCAGCAGCCAAGATTGGCCCGTCTACGAGCAGTACTTC. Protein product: CASSQDWPVYEQYF.

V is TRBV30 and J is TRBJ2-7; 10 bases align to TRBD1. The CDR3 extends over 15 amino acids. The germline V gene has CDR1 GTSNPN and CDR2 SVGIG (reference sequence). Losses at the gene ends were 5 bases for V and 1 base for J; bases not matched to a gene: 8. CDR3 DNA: TGTGCCTGGTTAAACCGGACAGGGGGGTCCTACGAGCAGTACTTC. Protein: CAWLNRTGGSYEQYF.